These 10 T cell receptor beta chains were sequenced from one sample in a study of blood T cell repertoires in COVID-19. Clones were read by immunoSEQ multiplex PCR, and TCRdb kept only the in-frame ones, dropping some. Altogether around 100,000 clones are present, 70% to 90% being singletons, with the ten largest covering less than 2.5%. The sample comprised peripheral blood. The receptors come from a human donor in a cohort sampled during active COVID-19.

The chain is built from TRBV10-3 and TRBJ1-1; 8 bases map to TRBD1. The CDR3 consists of 10 residues. V lost 10 bases, J lost 7 bases, and 2 bases stayed unmatched. Germline CDR1 ENHRY, CDR2 SYGVKD. Written as DNA, the CDR3 is TGTGCCAGCGGACAGGGTGAAGCTTTCTTT. This translates into CASGQGEAFF.

The rearrangement joins TRBV2 to TRBJ1-1, with TRBD1 identical over 9 bases. This CDR3 has 16 residues. CDR1 and CDR2 (germline): SNHLY, FYNNEI. V dropped 8 bases and J dropped 7; count of bases not matched to a gene: 17. Here the CDR3 DNA reads TGTGCCAGCGTTAACCCCGGGACAGGGACGGGTGGTGAAGCTTTCTTT. It is translated as CASVNPGTGTGGEAFF.

The chain recombines TRBV18 with TRBJ2-3; D may be TRBD2 (5 bases). Germline CDR1 KGHSH, CDR2 LQKENI. The CDR3 totals 15 residues. V shed 2 bases and J shed 1 base, with 10 bases lying between them. Written as DNA, the CDR3 is TGTGCCAGCTCACCAAGAGCGGAGGGCACAGATACGCAGTATTTT. Translation: CASSPRAEGTDTQYF.

The chain is built from TRBV5-1 and TRBJ2-3; D possibly corresponds to TRBD1 (5 bases). V lost 4 bases and J lost 5, with 5 bases in between. Germline CDR1 SGHRS, CDR2 YFSETQ. This CDR3 is 11 amino acids long. CDR3 nucleotide sequence: TGCGCCAGCAGCACAGGAGATACGCAGTATTTT. Amino acids: CASSTGDTQYF.

This chain connects TRBV5-1 to TRBJ2-3; D is possibly TRBD2 (5 bases). Between the trimmed V and J ends, which lost 0 bases and 1 base, there was a span of 9 bases. Germline assignment: CDR1 SGHRS and CDR2 YFSETQ. The CDR3 extends over 15 amino acids. In nucleotides, the CDR3 is TGCGCCAGCAGCTTGGAGGATAGCGGCACAGATACGCAGTATTTT. It specifies CASSLEDSGTDTQYF.

This sequence joins TRBV11-2 and TRBJ2-1; 8 nucleotides align to TRBD2. J lost 14 bases, V lost 5 bases, and 11 bases had no gene match. The CDR3 length is 13 residues. Germline-derived CDR1 and CDR2 are SGHAT and FQNNGV. The CDR3 loop reads CASSRGGIVEEFF. The CDR3 nucleotides are TGTGCCAGCAGCCGGGGGGGCATAGTAGAGGAGTTCTTC.

This chain joins TRBV5-4 and TRBJ2-1; 8 nucleotides match TRBD1. This CDR3 comprises 15 residues. Germline-derived CDR1 and CDR2 are SGHNT and YYREEE (reference sequence). V lost 0 bases and J lost 1; bases outside the gene matches: 0. The CDR3 nucleotides read TGTGCCAGCAGCTTGGACAGGGGGTCCTACAATGAGCAGTTCTTC. This codes for CASSLDRGSYNEQFF.

The chain recombines TRBV5-1 with TRBJ2-1; TRBD1 matches at 10 bases. This CDR3 is built from 19 residues. The germline CDR1 and CDR2 sequences are SGHRS and YFSETQ. V was clipped by 0 bases and J by 6 bases; unmatched bases: 15. The CDR3 protein is CASSLALYPGTGVANEQFF. The DNA of the CDR3 is TGCGCCAGCAGCTTGGCGCTATACCCCGGGACAGGGGTGGCCAATGAGCAGTTCTTC.

This clone was counted between two and nine times. This chain links TRBV4-2 with TRBJ1-6; TRBD1 agrees at 8 bases. Germline assignment: CDR1 LGHNA and CDR2 YNFKEQ. The CDR3 has 17 amino acids. The J segment lost 3 bases and the V segment lost 2 bases, leaving 6 bases of the junction unmatched. CDR3 loop: CASSQQGQGGYNSPLHF. The CDR3 region has the DNA TGTGCCAGCAGCCAACAAGGACAGGGAGGCTATAATTCACCCCTCCACTTT.

This clone was seen more than once but under ten times. This chain links TRBV14 with TRBJ2-7; 11 positions agree with TRBD2. V lost 3 bases to trimming and J lost 5 bases; unmatched junction nucleotides: 6. Germline CDR1 SGHDN, CDR2 FVKESK. CDR3 length: 15 residues. CDR3 sequence reads: CASSQLAGGPNEQYF. The CDR3 DNA sequence: TGTGCCAGCAGCCAGTTAGCGGGAGGGCCCAACGAGCAGTACTTC.